This T cell receptor (beta chain) was sequenced in a study of cytomegalovirus exposure and HLA in healthy donors. Overall study results and limits: The tendency of first-cohort TCR clusters to co-occur in the 120 or so validation repertoires emerged from a later analysis.

Libraries were prepared by immunoSEQ multiplex PCR; TCRdb keeps only in-frame clonotypes and omits some of them. The table has more than 200,000 clones, roughly 88% seen once. A remark on this clone: Its target is unknown.

V was cut by 4 bases and J by 7 bases, with 20 bases left in between. The CDR3 is made up of 16 amino acids. Per the germline V gene, CDR1 is LNHDA and CDR2 is SQIVND (reference sequence). The sequence was obtained from a woman in her 30s in good health and CMV-seronegative. The chain recombines TRBV19 with TRBJ2-1, with D perhaps TRBD1 or TRBD2 (6 bases each). The sample was PBMCs. The CDR3 loop is CASSTYPNAGQNEQFF. The CDR3, as DNA: TGTGCCAGTAGTACCTACCCAAACGCGGGACAAAATGAGCAGTTCTTC. The full variable domain, with the rest looked up from reference TRBV19 and TRBJ2-1, is DGGITQSPKYLFRKEGQNVTLSCEQNLNHDAMYWYRQDPGQGLRLIYYSQIVNDFQKGDIAEGYSVSREKKESFPLTVTSAQKNPTAFYLCASSTYPNAGQNEQFFGPGTRLTVL.